This T cell receptor beta chain was identified in a study of blood T cell repertoires in COVID-19. Study-wide context: PBMCs, B-cell-depleted T cells, or T cells were the source of the cDNA or gDNA that made up the material.

The V segment lost 7 bases and the J segment 4 bases; nucleotides outside the gene matches: 10. The CDR3 has 14 residues. Germline V lookup: CDR1 MNHEY, CDR2 SVGAGI. Authors' methods: Reference gene primer amplification gave nucleated cell count estimates. TCRdb's table, derived via immunoSEQ multiplex PCR, lists solely in-frame clones and lacks some. For V, J and clone size, that table is used; D and trimming come from the DNA. Of about 60,000 clones listed, about 88% are singletons. This chain links TRBV6-5 with TRBJ2-7; 7 positions match TRBD2. The origin of this receptor is a man in his 70s with acute or convalescent COVID-19. The source material was peripheral blood. In nucleotides, the CDR3 is TGTGCCAGCAATACGGGGACTACCCAGTACGAGCAGTACTTC. It codes for CASNTGTTQYEQYF.